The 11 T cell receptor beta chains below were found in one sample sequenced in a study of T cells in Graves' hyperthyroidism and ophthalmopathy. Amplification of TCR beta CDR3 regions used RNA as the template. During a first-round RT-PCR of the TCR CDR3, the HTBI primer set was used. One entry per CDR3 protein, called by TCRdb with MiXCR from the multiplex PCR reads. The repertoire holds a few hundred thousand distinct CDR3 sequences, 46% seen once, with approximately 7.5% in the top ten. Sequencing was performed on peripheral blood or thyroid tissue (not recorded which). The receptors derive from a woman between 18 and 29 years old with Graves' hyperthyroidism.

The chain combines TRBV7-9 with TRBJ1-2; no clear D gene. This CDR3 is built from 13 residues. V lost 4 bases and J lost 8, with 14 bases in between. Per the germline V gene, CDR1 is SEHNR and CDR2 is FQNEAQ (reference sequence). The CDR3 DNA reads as TGTGCCAGCAGCTATAGCGGGATGGGGGGCTACACCTTC. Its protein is CASSYSGMGGYTF.

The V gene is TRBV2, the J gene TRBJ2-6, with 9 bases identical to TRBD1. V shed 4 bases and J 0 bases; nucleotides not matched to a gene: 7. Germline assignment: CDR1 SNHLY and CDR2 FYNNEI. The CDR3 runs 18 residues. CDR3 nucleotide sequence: TGTGCCAGCAGTGTGAGGGGACAGGGAACCTCTGGGGCCAACGTCCTGACTTTC. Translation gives CASSVRGQGTSGANVLTF.

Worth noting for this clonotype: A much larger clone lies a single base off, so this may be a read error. The CDR3 DNA follows: TGTGCCAGCAGTGACGGGACAGGGGGCACCAGGGAGCTGTCTTTT. Amino acids: CASSDGTGGTRELSF. This sequence joins TRBV6-4 and TRBJ2-2; 12 nucleotides match TRBD1. The CDR3 spans 15 residues. Per the germline V gene, CDR1 is MRHNA and CDR2 is SNTAGT.

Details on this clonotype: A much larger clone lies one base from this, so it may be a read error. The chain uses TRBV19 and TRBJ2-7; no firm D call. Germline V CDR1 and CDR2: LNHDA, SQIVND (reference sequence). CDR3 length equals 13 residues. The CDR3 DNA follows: TGTACCAGTAGTATATCCATATCCTACGAGCAGTACTTC. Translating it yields CTSSISISYEQYF.

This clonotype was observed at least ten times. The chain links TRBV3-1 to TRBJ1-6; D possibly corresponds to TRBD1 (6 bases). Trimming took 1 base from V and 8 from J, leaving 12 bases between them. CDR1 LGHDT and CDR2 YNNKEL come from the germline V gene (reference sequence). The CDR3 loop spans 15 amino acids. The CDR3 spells CASSQGSQGDSPLHF. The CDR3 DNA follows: TGTGCCAGCAGCCAAGGATCACAGGGTGATTCACCCCTCCACTTT.

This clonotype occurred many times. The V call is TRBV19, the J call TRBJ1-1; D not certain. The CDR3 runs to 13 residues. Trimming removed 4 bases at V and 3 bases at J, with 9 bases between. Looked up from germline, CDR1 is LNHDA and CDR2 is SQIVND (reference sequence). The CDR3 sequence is CASSTKGYTEAFF. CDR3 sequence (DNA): TGTGCCAGTAGTACTAAAGGATACACTGAAGCTTTCTTT.

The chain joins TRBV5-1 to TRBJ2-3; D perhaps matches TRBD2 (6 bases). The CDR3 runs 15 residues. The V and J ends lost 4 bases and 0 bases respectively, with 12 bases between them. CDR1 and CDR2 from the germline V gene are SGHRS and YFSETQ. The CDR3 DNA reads TGCGCCAGCAGCATCATCGGGACTAGCACAGATACGCAGTATTTT. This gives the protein CASSIIGTSTDTQYF.

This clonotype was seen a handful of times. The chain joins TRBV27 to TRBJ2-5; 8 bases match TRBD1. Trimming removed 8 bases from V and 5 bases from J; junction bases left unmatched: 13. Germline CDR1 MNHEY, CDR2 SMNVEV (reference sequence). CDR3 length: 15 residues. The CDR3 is CASSPTGGRGETQYF. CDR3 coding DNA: TGTGCCAGCTCTCCCACAGGGGGAAGGGGGGAGACCCAGTACTTC.

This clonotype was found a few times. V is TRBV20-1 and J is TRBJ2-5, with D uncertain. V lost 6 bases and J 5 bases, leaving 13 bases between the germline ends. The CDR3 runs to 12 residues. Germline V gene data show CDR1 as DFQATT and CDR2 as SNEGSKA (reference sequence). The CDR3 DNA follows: TGCAGTGCCAGCAGCCTAGGGGAGACCCAGTACTTC. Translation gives CSASSLGETQYF.

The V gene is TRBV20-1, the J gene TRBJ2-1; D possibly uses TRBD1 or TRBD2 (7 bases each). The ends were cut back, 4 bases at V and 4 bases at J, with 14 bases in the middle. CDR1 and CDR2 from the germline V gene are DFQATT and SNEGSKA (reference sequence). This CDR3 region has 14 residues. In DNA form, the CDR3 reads TGCAGTGCTACGAGGCAGGGGGGGTACAATGAGCAGTTCTTC. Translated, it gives CSATRQGGYNEQFF.

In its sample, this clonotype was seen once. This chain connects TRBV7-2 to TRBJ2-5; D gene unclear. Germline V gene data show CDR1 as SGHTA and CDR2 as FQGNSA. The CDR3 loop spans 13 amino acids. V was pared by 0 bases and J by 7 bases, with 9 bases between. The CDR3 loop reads CASSLAATGTQYF. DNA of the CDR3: TGTGCCAGCAGCTTAGCTGCCACGGGGACCCAGTACTTC.